The 2 T cell receptor beta chains given below trace back to one sample, sequenced in a study of blood T cell repertoires in COVID-19. Data came from immunoSEQ multiplex PCR; TCRdb stores just in-frame clones and leaves some out. The sample lists around 170,000 clones, roughly 77% occurring once. The source material was peripheral blood. The receptors originated from a woman of 80 years or more with COVID-19, enrolled during active disease.

This clone was seen repeatedly, ten times or more. V is TRBV28 and J is TRBJ1-2; D not certain. V lost 5 bases, J lost 7 bases, and 11 bases lay in between. The CDR3 runs 12 residues. Germline-derived CDR1 and CDR2 are MDHEN and SYDVKM. The CDR3 nucleotides are TGTGCCAGCAGTATCCGCCACAGTGGCTACACCTTC. Encoded protein: CASSIRHSGYTF.

This clone was found a few times. The chain couples TRBV30 to TRBJ1-1; D gene ambiguous. CDR3 length equals 14 residues. Germline-derived CDR1 and CDR2 are GTSNPN and SVGIG (reference sequence). Trimming shortened V by 5 bases and J by 0 bases, and 13 bases separated the two germline ends. The CDR3 protein is CAWGPKHLNTEAFF. DNA of the CDR3: TGTGCCTGGGGGCCGAAACATCTGAACACTGAAGCTTTCTTT.